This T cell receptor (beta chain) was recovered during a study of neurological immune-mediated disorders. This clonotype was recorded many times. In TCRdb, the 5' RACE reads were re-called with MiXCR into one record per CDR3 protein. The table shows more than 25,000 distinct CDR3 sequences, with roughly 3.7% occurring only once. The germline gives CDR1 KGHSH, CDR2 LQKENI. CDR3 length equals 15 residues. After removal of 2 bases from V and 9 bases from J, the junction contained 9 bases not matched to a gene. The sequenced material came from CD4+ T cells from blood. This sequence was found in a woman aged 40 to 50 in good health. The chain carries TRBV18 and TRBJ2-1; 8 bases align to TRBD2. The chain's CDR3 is CASSPSHGRASEQFF. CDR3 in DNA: TGTGCCAGCTCACCATCCCACGGGAGGGCCAGTGAGCAGTTCTTC.